This passage covers 2 T cell receptor beta chains from one sample sequenced in a study of cytomegalovirus exposure and HLA in healthy donors. PCR used 60 Vbeta primers and 13 Jbeta primers. Assay: immunoSEQ multiplex PCR; the TCRdb copy retains only in-frame clones and omits some. The sample yields around 130,000 clones, roughly 80% seen once. The source material was PBMCs. The receptor source for this set is a woman in her sixties in good health and CMV-seronegative.

This sequence joins TRBV28 and TRBJ1-2, with 7 bases that match TRBD1. The CDR3 extends over 14 amino acids. Trimming cost V 5 bases and J 0 bases; bases outside gene matches: 3. Germline CDR1 and CDR2: MDHEN and SYDVKM. CDR3 sequence (DNA): TGTGCCAGCAGTCGGGACAGCACTAACTATGGCTACACCTTC. Translating gives CASSRDSTNYGYTF.

The chain uses TRBV5-6 and TRBJ1-4, with TRBD1 identical over 9 bases. The junction had 7 bases not matched to a gene; V was cut back by 0 bases and J by 7 bases. CDR3 size: 16 residues. CDR1 SGHDT and CDR2 YYEEEE come from the germline V gene. The CDR3, as DNA: TGTGCCAGCAGCTTGGGTTTACAGGGGGCTGGTGAAAAACTGTTTTTT. Its translation is CASSLGLQGAGEKLFF.